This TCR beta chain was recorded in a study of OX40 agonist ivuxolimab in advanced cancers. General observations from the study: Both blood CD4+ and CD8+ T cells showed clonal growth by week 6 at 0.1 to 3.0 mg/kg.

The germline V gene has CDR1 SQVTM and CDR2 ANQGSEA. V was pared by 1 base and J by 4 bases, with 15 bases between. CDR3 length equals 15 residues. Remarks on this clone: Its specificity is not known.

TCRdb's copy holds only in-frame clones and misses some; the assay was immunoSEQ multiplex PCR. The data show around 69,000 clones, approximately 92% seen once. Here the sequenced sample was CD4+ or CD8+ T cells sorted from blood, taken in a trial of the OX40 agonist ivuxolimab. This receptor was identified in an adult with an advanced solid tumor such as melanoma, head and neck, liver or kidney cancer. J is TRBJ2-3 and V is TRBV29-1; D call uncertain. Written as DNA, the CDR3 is TGCAGCGTTGAAGGCTACAAGGGTTGGGCAGATACGCAGTATTTT. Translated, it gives CSVEGYKGWADTQYF.